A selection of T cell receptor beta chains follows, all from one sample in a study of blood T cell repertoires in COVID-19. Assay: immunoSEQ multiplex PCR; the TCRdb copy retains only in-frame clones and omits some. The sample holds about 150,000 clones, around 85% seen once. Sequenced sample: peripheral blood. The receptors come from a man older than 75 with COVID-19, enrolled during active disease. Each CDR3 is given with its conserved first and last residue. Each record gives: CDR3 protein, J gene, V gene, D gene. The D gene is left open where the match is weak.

CASSHSDSYYGYTF	TRBJ1-2	TRBV11-3	-
CASSRDRKPLYGYTF	TRBJ1-2	TRBV6-2/TRBV6-3	TRBD1
CASSLGTGGREQYF	TRBJ2-7	TRBV28	TRBD1
CASSSGQGGTDTQYF	TRBJ2-3	TRBV11-3	TRBD1
CASSRRGLGNEKLFF	TRBJ1-4	TRBV5-5	TRBD1
CASRNSGQGLTEAFF	TRBJ1-1	TRBV19	TRBD1
CAISDRQGGTIYF	TRBJ1-3	TRBV10-3	TRBD1
CATSYSAGTGTANYGYTF	TRBJ1-2	TRBV15	TRBD1
CASLGIAMPNTQYF	TRBJ2-3	TRBV10-2	-
CASTLWNRRNTEAFF	TRBJ1-1	TRBV14	-
CSVSTGGAETQYF	TRBJ2-5	TRBV29-1	TRBD1
CASSLANGGRTEAFF	TRBJ1-1	TRBV5-1	-
CASSILHRGYDGYTF	TRBJ1-2	TRBV19	TRBD1
CASVGDSYEQYF	TRBJ2-7	TRBV28	TRBD1
CASSSYSGGVTDTQYF	TRBJ2-3	TRBV6-2/TRBV6-3	TRBD2
CASSAEGDGYTF	TRBJ1-2	TRBV6-6	-
CASSFGQGGGRQFF	TRBJ2-1	TRBV7-8	TRBD1
CASSFGDRGRVDTEAFF	TRBJ1-1	TRBV7-8	TRBD1
CASSLRGVGTGELFF	TRBJ2-2	TRBV3-1/TRBV3-2	TRBD2
CASSSYRDRGNTNGYTF	TRBJ1-2	TRBV28	TRBD1
CASSTNQGQPQHF	TRBJ1-5	TRBV18	-
CATSRVRQINEKLFF	TRBJ1-4	TRBV15	-
CASSLGPGQGNTEAFF	TRBJ1-1	TRBV27	-
CASSEHRNTEAFF	TRBJ1-1	TRBV6-1	-
CASSLMRGPQETQYF	TRBJ2-5	TRBV3-1/TRBV3-2	-
CASSPGHLFNQPQHF	TRBJ1-5	TRBV5-4	-
CASSQVFRGLAGGQSTDTQYF	TRBJ2-3	TRBV14	TRBD2
CSAKADFEAFF	TRBJ1-1	TRBV20-1	-
CASSLTLQGESGYTF	TRBJ1-2	TRBV5-4	TRBD1
CASAPGQNTGELFF	TRBJ2-2	TRBV2	-
CASSTDRVGEKLFF	TRBJ1-4	TRBV5-1	TRBD1
CASSHRGGITGELFF	TRBJ2-2	TRBV6-6	-
CASNQGMGGTDTQYF	TRBJ2-3	TRBV6-6	-